These T cell receptor beta chains were read from a single sample in a study of beta chain features in type 1 diabetes. TCRdb keeps only in-frame clones here, not all; method: immunoSEQ multiplex PCR. The sample lists approximately 250,000 clones, 16% occurring once. The specimen sequenced was naive CD4+ T cells from blood. The receptors derive from a man aged 25-45 years with type 1 diabetes. Both conserved end residues are part of each CDR3. Fields, in order: CDR3 DNA, CDR3 protein, D gene, clone size, V gene, J gene. A D gene is named only where the DNA matches it firmly. Size tells how often a clone was seen (once, few, many) or the class of an expanded clone, and some rows leave it out.

TGTGCCAGCAGCTTATACGGGACAGTCGAGCAGTACTTC,CASSLYGTVEQYF,TRBD1,-,TRBV13,TRBJ2-7
TGTGCCATCACTGAAGGGGGGCGAAGGTACGAGCAGTACTTC,CAITEGGRRYEQYF,-,-,TRBV10-3,TRBJ2-7
TGTGCCAGCAGCGTAGACAGGGGGAATGGCTACACCTTC,CASSVDRGNGYTF,TRBD1,-,TRBV9,TRBJ1-2
TGCAGCGTTGCCACAGGTCTATCTGGGGCCAACGTCCTGACTTTC,CSVATGLSGANVLTF,-,-,TRBV29-1,TRBJ2-6
TGTGCCAGCAGGAAATCAACAGGAAAGGAATACAATGAGCAGTTCTTC,CASRKSTGKEYNEQFF,-,-,TRBV5-4,TRBJ2-1
TGCAGCGTCCCGGACAGAGCTGGAAACACCATATATTTT,CSVPDRAGNTIYF,-,few,TRBV29-1,TRBJ1-3
TGTGCCAGCAGCACGACTAGCGGGAGGGCCAATGAGCAGTTCTTC,CASSTTSGRANEQFF,TRBD2,few,TRBV7-9,TRBJ2-1
TGCGCCAGCAGCTTAGGACTTAGCGTCAATGAGCAGTTCTTC,CASSLGLSVNEQFF,-,few,TRBV5-1,TRBJ2-1
TGTGCCAGCAGGAGTTCTAGCGGGAGGGCCTCCGGGGAGCAGTACTTC,CASRSSSGRASGEQYF,TRBD2,-,TRBV5-6,TRBJ2-7
TGCAGCGGTGGACAGGGAACAGGAGAGACCCAGTACTTC,CSGGQGTGETQYF,TRBD1,few,TRBV29-1,TRBJ2-5
TGTGCCAGCAGTGTTTCCGGGACTAGCGTTTACTCTGGGGCCAACGTCCTGACTTTC,CASSVSGTSVYSGANVLTF,TRBD2,few,TRBV9,TRBJ2-6
TGTGCCAGTAGTAAAGTGGGTTACAATGAGCAGTTCTTC,CASSKVGYNEQFF,-,few,TRBV19,TRBJ2-1
TGTGCCAGCAGCTACAATTCTAAGGGTGAGCAGTTCTTC,CASSYNSKGEQFF,-,few,TRBV7-3,TRBJ2-1
TGTGCCAGCAGCTCCGGGACCCCTGGGTCCGAGCAGTACTTC,CASSSGTPGSEQYF,-,few,TRBV7-9,TRBJ2-7
TGTGCCAGCTCACCGAACCAGGACAGTTCCGAGCAGTACTTC,CASSPNQDSSEQYF,-,few,TRBV18,TRBJ2-7
TGTGCCAGCAGCTTAGCGGGAGGAACCTACAATGAGCAGTTCTTC,CASSLAGGTYNEQFF,-,few,TRBV7-2,TRBJ2-1
TGTGCCAGCAGTGAACGTCCTGGGGAGACCCAGTACTTC,CASSERPGETQYF,-,-,TRBV25-1,TRBJ2-5
TGTGCCAGCAGCTTAGCGGGACTCCAAGAGACCCAGTACTTC,CASSLAGLQETQYF,-,-,TRBV7-9,TRBJ2-5
TGTGCCAGCAGCCCCTCTTCGGGGACCAAAGAGACCCAGTACTTC,CASSPSSGTKETQYF,-,-,TRBV7-2,TRBJ2-5
TGTGCCTGGAGCGACACGGCGGAGCAGTACTTC,CAWSDTAEQYF,-,-,TRBV30,TRBJ2-7
TGTGCCATCTGGGATCAGGGATTGCCTTACAATGAGCAGTTCTTC,CAIWDQGLPYNEQFF,-,-,TRBV10-3,TRBJ2-1
TGCACCAGCAGCCCCGAACGAGCGAACGCACACACCGGGGAGCTGTTTTTT,CTSSPERANAHTGELFF,-,once,TRBV1,TRBJ2-2
TGTGCCAGCAGCTTTCGTGACAGTCAAAACATTCAGTACTTC,CASSFRDSQNIQYF,-,few,TRBV7-2,TRBJ2-4
TGTGCCATCAGTACGACAGAGTACAATGAGCAGTTCTTC,CAISTTEYNEQFF,-,few,TRBV10-3,TRBJ2-1